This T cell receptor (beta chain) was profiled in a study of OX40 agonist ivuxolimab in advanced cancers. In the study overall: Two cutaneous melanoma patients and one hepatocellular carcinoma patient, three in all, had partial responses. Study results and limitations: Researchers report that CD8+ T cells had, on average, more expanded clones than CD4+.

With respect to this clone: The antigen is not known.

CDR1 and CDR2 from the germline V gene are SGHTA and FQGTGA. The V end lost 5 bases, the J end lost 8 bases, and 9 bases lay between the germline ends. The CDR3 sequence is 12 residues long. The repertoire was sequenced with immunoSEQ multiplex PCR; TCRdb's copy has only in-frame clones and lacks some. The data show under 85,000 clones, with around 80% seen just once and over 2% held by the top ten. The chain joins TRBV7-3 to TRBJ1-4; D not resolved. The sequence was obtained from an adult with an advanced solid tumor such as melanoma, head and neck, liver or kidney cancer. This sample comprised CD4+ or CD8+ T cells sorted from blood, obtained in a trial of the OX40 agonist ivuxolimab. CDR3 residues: CASSPDREKLFF. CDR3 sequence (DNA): TGTGCCAGCAGCCCCGATCGGGAAAAACTGTTTTTT.